Shown below are 16 T cell receptor beta chains from a single sample sequenced in a study of control samples from healthy donors and cancer patients. The data were produced by immunoSEQ multiplex PCR, yet TCRdb's version contains in-frame clones alone and is incomplete. The data show 90,000 to 100,000 clones, over 75% seen once. Source material: blood. These receptors were taken from a woman in her late teens or twenties in good health.

The chain couples TRBV7-3 to TRBJ2-3; unclear D gene. Germline values: CDR1 SGHTA, CDR2 FQGTGA. V gave up 0 bases and J gave up 0 bases, with 7 bases separating them. The CDR3 contains 15 residues. The CDR3 spells CASSLTAESTDTQYF. The CDR3 DNA follows: TGTGCCAGCAGCTTAACCGCGGAGAGCACAGATACGCAGTATTTT.

This chain links TRBV29-1 with TRBJ2-7; D gene ambiguous. V shed 4 bases and J shed 3 bases, with 7 bases lying between them. Germline values: CDR1 SQVTM, CDR2 ANQGSEA. This CDR3 spans 11 amino acids. The CDR3 loop reads CSVAQYYEQYF. The CDR3 DNA is TGCAGCGTTGCTCAGTACTACGAGCAGTACTTC.

As DNA, the CDR3 is TGTGCCAGCTCATTCGGCGGGATAGGAAACACCATATATTTT. Its protein is CASSFGGIGNTIYF. V usage is TRBV2 and J usage is TRBJ1-3, with D unresolved. Germline V lookup: CDR1 SNHLY, CDR2 FYNNEI. Trimming left V 8 bases short and J 4 bases short, with 15 bases between. The CDR3 has 14 amino acids.

In this sample, this clone turned up once. V usage is TRBV4-1 and J usage is TRBJ1-5, with 7 bases lining up with TRBD1. Unmatched junction bases numbered 8, after V lost 0 bases and J lost 6 bases. There are 16 residues in the CDR3. Germline V gene data show CDR1 as MGHRA and CDR2 as YSYEKL. The CDR3 DNA sequence: TGCGCCAGCAGCCAAGATCCCGGGCAGGGGGGTCAGCCCCAGCATTTT. As protein: CASSQDPGQGGQPQHF.

This clone has just one count. V and J are TRBV27 and TRBJ1-1; no clear D. The V and J ends lost 0 bases and 11 bases respectively, with 16 bases between them. The CDR3 extends over 14 amino acids. CDR1 and CDR2 (germline): MNHEY, SMNVEV (reference sequence). For the CDR3, the DNA is TGTGCCAGCAGTTTATCCTCCCGGGCGCTTCTGGCTTTCTTT. It translates to CASSLSSRALLAFF.

The chain has TRBV27 and TRBJ1-5; D not certain. The CDR3 totals 13 residues. Per the germline V gene, CDR1 is MNHEY and CDR2 is SMNVEV (reference sequence). With 8 bases removed from V and 2 bases from J, the gap between germline ends came to 10 bases. CDR3 nucleotides: TGTGCCAGCGGGAGACGAGGCAATCAGCCCCAGCATTTT. It encodes CASGRRGNQPQHF.

This clone was recorded once. The genes are TRBV12-5 and TRBJ2-7; no reliable D call. Looked up from germline, CDR1 is LGHNT and CDR2 is FRNRAP. The V end was cut by 2 bases, the J end by 5 bases, with 10 bases between. The CDR3 totals 13 residues. The CDR3, as DNA: TGTGCTAGTGGTTTGAATCCCTGGGACGAGCAGTACTTC. This sequence encodes CASGLNPWDEQYF.

The chain employs TRBV16 and TRBJ1-2, with 7 bases identical to TRBD1. Germline trimming cut 6 bases from V and 4 bases from J; bases unmatched to any gene: 8. CDR1 and CDR2 from the germline V gene are KGHSY and FQNENV. The length of the CDR3 is 14 residues. The CDR3 spells CASRSNRGGYGYTF. The CDR3, as DNA: TGTGCCAGCAGATCTAACAGGGGCGGCTATGGCTACACCTTC.

Worth noting for this clone: The junction departs from the called germline gene at one end, perhaps through a read error. The gene calls are TRBV19 and TRBJ1-2; 9 nucleotides line up with TRBD1. CDR3 length equals 16 residues. Germline values: CDR1 LNHDA, CDR2 SQIVND (reference sequence). Here the CDR3 reads CASTIGPDRGNYGYTF. The CDR3 region has the DNA TGTGCCAGTACTATAGGGCCGGACAGGGGCAACTATGGCTACACCTTC.

This clone was recorded once. The V and J genes are TRBV19 and TRBJ1-6; 10 nucleotides line up with TRBD1. The CDR3 has 15 residues. Germline assignment: CDR1 LNHDA and CDR2 SQIVND (reference sequence). Trimming at V came to 8 bases and at J to 6 bases, leaving 7 bases not matched to a gene. CDR3 protein: CASRSRDRGNSPLHF. The CDR3 region has the DNA TGTGCCAGTCGATCCCGGGACAGGGGTAATTCACCCCTCCACTTT.

V gene TRBV27 combines with J gene TRBJ2-1, with a tentative D call TRBD1 (6 bases). Germline-derived CDR1 and CDR2 are MNHEY and SMNVEV (reference sequence). The CDR3 runs to 14 residues. V was cut by 6 bases and J by 8 bases, with 17 bases left in between. In DNA, the CDR3 is TGTGCCAGCAGACTCGGGACACCCGGGGATGAGCAGTTCTTC. It codes for CASRLGTPGDEQFF.

This sequence joins TRBV5-4 and TRBJ2-3; D is ambiguous. This CDR3 contains 14 residues. V gave up 1 base and J gave up 1 base, with 7 bases separating them. CDR1 and CDR2 from the germline V gene are SGHNT and YYREEE (reference sequence). The CDR3 here is CASSLLLGTDTQYF. The CDR3 nucleotides read TGTGCCAGCAGCTTGTTATTAGGCACAGATACGCAGTATTTT.

About this clone itself: The sample carries other DNA sequences with the same CDR3. The chain recombines TRBV5-1 with TRBJ2-7; D gene ambiguous. Germline V gene lookup returns CDR1 SGHRS and CDR2 YFSETQ. The CDR3 extends over 11 amino acids. Trimming cost V 4 bases and J 3 bases, with 5 bases left between them. In DNA form, the CDR3 reads TGCGCCAGCAGCGCAAACTACGAGCAGTACTTC. Its protein is CASSANYEQYF. Complete variable domain (other parts from reference TRBV5-1 and TRBJ2-7): KAGVTQTPRYLIKTRGQQVTLSCSPISGHRSVSWYQQTPGQGLQFLFEYFSETQRNKGNFPGRFSGRQFSNSRSEMNVSTLELGDSALYLCASSANYEQYFGPGTRLTVT.

The rearrangement joins TRBV5-1 to TRBJ1-2, with D uncertain. In germline, CDR1 is SGHRS, CDR2 YFSETQ. Trimming took 0 bases from V and 2 from J, leaving 5 bases between them. This CDR3 region has 13 residues. As DNA, the CDR3 is TGCGCCAGCAGCTTGGTGGGGAACTATGGCTACACCTTC. Translating gives CASSLVGNYGYTF.

The chain has TRBV11-2 and TRBJ1-1; D is unclear. Looked up from germline, CDR1 is SGHAT and CDR2 is FQNNGV. Trimming stripped 4 bases from V and 2 bases from J, with 5 bases between. This CDR3 has 12 residues. The CDR3: CASSSDNTEAFF. For the CDR3, the DNA is TGTGCCAGCAGCTCGGATAACACTGAAGCTTTCTTT.

The rearrangement uses TRBV7-9 and TRBJ1-5; no reliable D call. The germline CDR1 and CDR2 sequences are SEHNR and FQNEAQ (reference sequence). The CDR3 length is 13 residues. The V end was cut by 5 bases, the J end by 6 bases, with 11 bases between. Here the CDR3 reads CASSPGLGQPQHF. The DNA for the CDR3 is TGTGCCAGCAGCCCAGGACTCGGTCAGCCCCAGCATTTT.